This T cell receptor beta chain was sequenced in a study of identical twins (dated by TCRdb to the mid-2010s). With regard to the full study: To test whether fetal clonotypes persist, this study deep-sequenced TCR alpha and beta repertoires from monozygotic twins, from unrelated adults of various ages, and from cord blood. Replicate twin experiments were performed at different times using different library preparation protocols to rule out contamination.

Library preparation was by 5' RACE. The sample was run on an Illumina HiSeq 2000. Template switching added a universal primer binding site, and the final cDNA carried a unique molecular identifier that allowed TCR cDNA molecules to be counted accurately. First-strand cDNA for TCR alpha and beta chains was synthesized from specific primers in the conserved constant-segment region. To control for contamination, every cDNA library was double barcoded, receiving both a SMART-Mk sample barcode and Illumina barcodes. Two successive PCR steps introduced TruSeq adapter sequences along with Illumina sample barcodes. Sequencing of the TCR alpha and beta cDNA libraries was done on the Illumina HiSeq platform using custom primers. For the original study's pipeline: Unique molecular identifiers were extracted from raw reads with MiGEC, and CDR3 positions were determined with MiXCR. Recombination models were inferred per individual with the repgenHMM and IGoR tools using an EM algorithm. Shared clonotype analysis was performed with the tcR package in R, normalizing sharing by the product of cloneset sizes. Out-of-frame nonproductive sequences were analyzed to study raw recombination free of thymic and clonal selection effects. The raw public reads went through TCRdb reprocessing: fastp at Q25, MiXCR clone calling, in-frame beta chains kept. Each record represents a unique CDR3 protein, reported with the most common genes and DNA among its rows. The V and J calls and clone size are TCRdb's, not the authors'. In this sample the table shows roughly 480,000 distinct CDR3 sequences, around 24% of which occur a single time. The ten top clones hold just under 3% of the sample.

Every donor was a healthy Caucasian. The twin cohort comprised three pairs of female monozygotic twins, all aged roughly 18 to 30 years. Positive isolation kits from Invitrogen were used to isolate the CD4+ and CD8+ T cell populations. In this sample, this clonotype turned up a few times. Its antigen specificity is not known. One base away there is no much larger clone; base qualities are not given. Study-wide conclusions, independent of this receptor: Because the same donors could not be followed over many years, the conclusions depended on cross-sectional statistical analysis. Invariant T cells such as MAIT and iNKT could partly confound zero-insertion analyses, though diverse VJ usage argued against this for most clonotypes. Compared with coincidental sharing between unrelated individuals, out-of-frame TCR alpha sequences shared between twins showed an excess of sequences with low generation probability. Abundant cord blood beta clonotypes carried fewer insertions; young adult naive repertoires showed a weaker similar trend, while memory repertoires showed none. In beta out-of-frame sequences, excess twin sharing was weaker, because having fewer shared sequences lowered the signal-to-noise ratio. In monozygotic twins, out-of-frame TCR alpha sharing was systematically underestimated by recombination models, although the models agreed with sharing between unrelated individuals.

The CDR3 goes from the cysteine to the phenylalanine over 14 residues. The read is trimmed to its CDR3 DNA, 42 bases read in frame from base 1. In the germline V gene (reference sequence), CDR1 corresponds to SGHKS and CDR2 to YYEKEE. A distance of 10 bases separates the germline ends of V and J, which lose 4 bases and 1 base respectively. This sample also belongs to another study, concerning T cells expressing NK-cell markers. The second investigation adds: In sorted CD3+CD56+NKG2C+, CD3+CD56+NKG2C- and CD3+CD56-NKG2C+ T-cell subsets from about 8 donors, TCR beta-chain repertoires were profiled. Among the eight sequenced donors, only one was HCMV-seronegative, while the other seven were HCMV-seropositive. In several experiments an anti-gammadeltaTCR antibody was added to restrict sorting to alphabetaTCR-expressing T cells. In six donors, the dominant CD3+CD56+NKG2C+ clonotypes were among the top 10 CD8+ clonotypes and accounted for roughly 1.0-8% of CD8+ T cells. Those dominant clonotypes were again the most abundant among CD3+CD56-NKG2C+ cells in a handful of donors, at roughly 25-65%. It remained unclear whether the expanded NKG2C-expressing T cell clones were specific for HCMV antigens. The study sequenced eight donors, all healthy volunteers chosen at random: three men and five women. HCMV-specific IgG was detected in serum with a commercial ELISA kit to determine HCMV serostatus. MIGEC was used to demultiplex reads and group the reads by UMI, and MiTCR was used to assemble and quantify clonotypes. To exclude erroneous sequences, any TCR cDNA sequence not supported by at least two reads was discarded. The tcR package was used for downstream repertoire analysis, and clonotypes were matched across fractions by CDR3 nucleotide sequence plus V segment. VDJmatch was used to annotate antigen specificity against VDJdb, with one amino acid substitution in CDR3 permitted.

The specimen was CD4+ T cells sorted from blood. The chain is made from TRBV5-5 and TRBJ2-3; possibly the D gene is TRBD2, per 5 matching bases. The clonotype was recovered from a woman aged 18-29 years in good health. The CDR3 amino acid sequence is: CASSPDLRTDTQYF. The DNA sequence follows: TGTGCCAGCAGCCCGGACTTACGCACAGATACGCAGTATTTT.